This TCR beta chain originates from a study of cytomegalovirus exposure and HLA in healthy donors. Points from the study as a whole: Whilst most TCR sequences proved rare, a subset of public TCRs occurred across many donors.

TCRdb's copy holds only in-frame clones and misses some; the assay was immunoSEQ multiplex PCR. The sample has fewer than 60,000 clones; just over 90% are singletons. A word on this clone: Its cognate antigen is unknown.

This clonotype was sampled from a woman aged 18-29 years in good health and CMV-seropositive. Sequenced material: PBMCs.

The CDR3 nucleotides read TGTGCCAGCAAGAACGGGACTAGCAGAGTGGATACGCAGTATTTT. Protein product: CASKNGTSRVDTQYF. The chain couples TRBV25-1 to TRBJ2-3; 9 nucleotides line up with TRBD2. The germline V gene has CDR1 MGHDK and CDR2 SYGVNS. After removal of 7 bases from V and 6 bases from J, the junction contained 11 bases not matched to a gene. CDR3 length equals 15 residues.